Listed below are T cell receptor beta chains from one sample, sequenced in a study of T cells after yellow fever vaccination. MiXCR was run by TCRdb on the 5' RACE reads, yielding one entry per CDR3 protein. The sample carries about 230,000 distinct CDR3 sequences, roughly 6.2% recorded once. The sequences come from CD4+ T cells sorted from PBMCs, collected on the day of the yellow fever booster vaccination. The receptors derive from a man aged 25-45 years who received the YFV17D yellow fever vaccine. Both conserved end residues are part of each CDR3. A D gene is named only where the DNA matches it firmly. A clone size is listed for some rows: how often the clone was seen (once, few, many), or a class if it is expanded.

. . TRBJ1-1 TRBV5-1 CASKGDVVAEAFF TGCGCCAGCAAGGGAGATGTAGTCGCTGAAGCTTTCTTT
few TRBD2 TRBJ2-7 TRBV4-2 CASSQTSGRSYEQYF TGTGCCAGCAGCCAAACTAGCGGGAGGAGCTACGAGCAGTACTTC
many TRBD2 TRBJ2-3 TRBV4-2 CASSQSPRTSDSTDTQYF TGTGCCAGCAGCCAATCGCCTCGCACTAGCGACAGCACAGATACGCAGTATTTT
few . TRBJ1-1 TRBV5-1 CASRWVTANTEAFF TGCGCCAGCAGGTGGGTCACAGCGAACACTGAAGCTTTCTTT
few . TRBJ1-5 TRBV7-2 CASRGPGNQPQHF TGTGCCAGCAGGGGGCCAGGCAATCAGCCCCAGCATTTT
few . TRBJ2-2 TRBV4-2 CASSQLEPPGELFF TGTGCCAGCAGCCAGCTAGAGCCCCCCGGGGAGCTGTTTTTT
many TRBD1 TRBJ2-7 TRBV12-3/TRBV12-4 CASRDRPYEQYF TGTGCCAGCCGGGACAGACCCTACGAGCAGTACTTC
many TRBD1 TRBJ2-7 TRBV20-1 CSASPPRGRHEQYF TGCAGTGCTAGTCCACCGAGGGGGCGACACGAGCAGTACTTC
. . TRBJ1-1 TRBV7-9 CASSLAHGGEAFF TGTGCCAGCAGCTTAGCGCATGGTGGTGAAGCTTTCTTT
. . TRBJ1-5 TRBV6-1 CASTLRRGQPQHF TGTGCCAGCACACTCAGGCGGGGGCAGCCCCAGCATTTT
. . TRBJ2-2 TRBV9 CASSPLTTNTGELFF TGTGCCAGCAGCCCTCTCACAACGAACACCGGGGAGCTGTTTTTT
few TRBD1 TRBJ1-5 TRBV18 CASSPTRDRGALNQPQHF TGTGCCAGCTCACCGACCCGGGACAGGGGGGCCCTCAATCAGCCCCAGCATTTT
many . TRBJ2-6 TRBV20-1 CSASPGANVLTF TGCAGTGCGTCCCCTGGGGCCAACGTCCTGACTTTC